These 19 T cell receptor beta chains came from one sample sequenced in a study of T cells in Graves' hyperthyroidism and ophthalmopathy. TCR beta CDR3 regions were amplified from RNA transcripts. With the HTBI primer set, the TCR CDR3 went through a first round of RT-PCR. TCRdb re-called the multiplex PCR reads with MiXCR, one entry per CDR3 protein. The sample carries hundreds of thousands of distinct CDR3 sequences, 15% to 20% recorded once. Sequences were obtained from blood. Source of these receptors: a woman between 45 and 65 years old with Graves' hyperthyroidism that later progressed to Graves' ophthalmopathy.

The chain has TRBV20-1 and TRBJ2-6; TRBD2 agrees at 10 bases. The V segment lost 2 bases and the J segment 4 bases; nucleotides outside the gene matches: 11. CDR1 and CDR2 from the germline V gene are DFQATT and SNEGSKA (reference sequence). This CDR3 region has 18 residues. CDR3 amino acids: CSARSLTSGPGGANVLTF. The CDR3 coding sequence is TGCAGTGCTAGATCTCTGACTAGCGGGCCGGGAGGGGCCAACGTCCTGACTTTC.

Concerning this clonotype itself: With a much larger clone just one base away, this may be a read error. The chain employs TRBV3-1 and TRBJ2-1; maybe TRBD1 (5 bases). V gave up 4 bases and J gave up 9 bases, with 16 bases separating them. This CDR3 spans 14 amino acids. From germline, CDR1 is LGHDT and CDR2 YNNKEL (reference sequence). This CDR3 is CASSRVPQGAEQFF. The CDR3 nucleotides are TGTGCCAGCAGCCGAGTCCCTCAGGGCGCTGAGCAGTTCTTC.

This clonotype was picked up many times. This sequence joins TRBV7-8 and TRBJ2-3; D possibly corresponds to TRBD2 (5 bases). This CDR3 contains 16 residues. Germline CDR1 SGHVS, CDR2 FQNEAQ. V was pared by 4 bases and J by 0 bases, with 14 bases between. Here the CDR3 DNA reads TGTGCCAGCAGCTCTAGGACTGTGGCCAGCACAGATACGCAGTATTTT. As protein: CASSSRTVASTDTQYF. Full variable domain (rest looked up from reference TRBV7-8 and TRBJ2-3): GAGVSQSPRYKVAKRGQDVALRCDPISGHVSLFWYQQALGQGPEFLTYFQNEAQLDKSGLPSDRFFAERPEGSVSTLKIQRTQQEDSAVYLCASSSRTVASTDTQYFGPGTRLTVL.

Ten or more counts support this clonotype. The chain has TRBV18 and TRBJ2-1; D is ambiguous. Deletions cut 6 bases from V and 8 bases from J, with 8 bases between. Germline CDR1 and CDR2: KGHSH and LQKENI. CDR3 length: 11 amino acids. The CDR3 coding sequence is TGTGCCAGCTCCCGGTCCGATGAGCAGTTCTTC. It yields the protein CASSRSDEQFF.

This sequence joins TRBV6-2 or TRBV6-3 and TRBJ2-2, with a weak D call TRBD1 (6 bases). The length of the CDR3 is 12 residues. Germline V gives CDR1 MNHEY, CDR2 SVGEGT. The ends were cut back, 5 bases at V and 13 bases at J, with 14 bases in the middle. CDR3 in DNA: TGTGCCAGCAGTCCCGATGACAGGACGCTGTTTTTT. Amino acids: CASSPDDRTLFF.

This clonotype was seen many times. The gene calls are TRBV3-1 and TRBJ2-1, with TRBD2 matching over 8 bases. V lost 3 bases and J lost 5; bases outside the gene matches: 15. CDR1 is LGHDT, CDR2 YNNKEL, per germline (reference sequence). This CDR3 has 18 residues. CDR3 DNA: TGTGCCAGCAGCCAGAAGGCACTAGCGGTGGCTTTGGACAATGAGCAGTTCTTC. This codes for CASSQKALAVALDNEQFF.

The table lists this clonotype with a few counts. The conserved closing phenylalanine or tryptophan is absent in this CDR3, likely reflecting a read error. This chain connects TRBV29-1 to TRBJ1-1; maybe TRBD1 (6 bases). V was cut by 6 bases and J by 7 bases, with 9 bases left in between. The CDR3 sequence is 10 residues long. In germline, CDR1 is SQVTM, CDR2 ANQGSEA. The CDR3 DNA reads TGCAGCGTACAGGGCATTGAAGCTTTCCTT. Amino acids: CSVQGIEAFL.

The chain uses TRBV29-1 and TRBJ2-1; the match to TRBD2 covers 11 bases. V shed 6 bases and J 6 bases; nucleotides not matched to a gene: 7. This CDR3 contains 14 residues. Germline CDR1 reads SQVTM; CDR2 reads ANQGSEA. The CDR3 loop is CSVVIAGGPNEQFF. In DNA, the CDR3 is TGCAGCGTCGTTATAGCGGGGGGGCCCAATGAGCAGTTCTTC.

This clonotype was found many times. This sequence joins TRBV29-1 and TRBJ1-1; TRBD1 is a possible D gene (5 bases). Between the trimmed V and J ends, which lost 4 bases and 4 bases, there was a span of 16 bases. The CDR3 totals 14 residues. The germline gives CDR1 SQVTM, CDR2 ANQGSEA. The CDR3 DNA reads as TGCAGCGTTGGAGGTGTGGGGGTAGGCACTGAAGCTTTCTTT. This translates into CSVGGVGVGTEAFF. The full variable domain, its missing parts supplied by reference TRBV29-1 and TRBJ1-1, is SAVISQKPSRDICQRGTSLTIQCQVDSQVTMMFWYRQQPGQSLTLIATANQGSEATYESGFVIDKFPISRPNLTFSTLTVSNMSPEDSSIYLCSVGGVGVGTEAFFGQGTRLTVV.

This clonotype has ten or more counts. The V gene is TRBV18, the J gene TRBJ2-7; 7 bases are a match to TRBD1. The CDR3 is 14 amino acids. The germline gives CDR1 KGHSH, CDR2 LQKENI. V dropped 6 bases and J dropped 4; count of bases not matched to a gene: 9. The CDR3 DNA reads as TGTGCCAGCTCTCCCGGACAGGAAAATTACGAGCAGTACTTC. Protein product: CASSPGQENYEQYF.

This clonotype was detected a few times. This chain connects TRBV18 to TRBJ2-5, with 9 bases identical to TRBD2. V dropped 4 bases and J dropped 0; count of bases not matched to a gene: 6. Germline V lookup: CDR1 KGHSH, CDR2 LQKENI. CDR3 length: 16 amino acids. The CDR3 region has the DNA TGTGCCAGCTCACGATTAGCGGGAGTGTACCAAGAGACCCAGTACTTC. Residues: CASSRLAGVYQETQYF.

The chain combines TRBV5-1 with TRBJ2-1; 9 bases match TRBD2. Per the germline V gene, CDR1 is SGHRS and CDR2 is YFSETQ. Unmatched junction bases numbered 5, after V lost 1 base and J lost 3 bases. The CDR3 runs to 16 residues. The CDR3 sequence: CASSLSRGGIYNEQFF. CDR3 coding DNA: TGCGCCAGCAGCTTGTCGCGGGGGGGCATCTACAATGAGCAGTTCTTC.

The table lists this clonotype with many counts. The chain employs TRBV12-3 or TRBV12-4 and TRBJ1-5; 11 bases fit TRBD1. The CDR3 totals 17 residues. J was trimmed by 4 bases and V by 7 bases; bases with no gene match: 12. The CDR3 nucleotides read TGTGCCAGCACCGAGACCGGGACAGGGGGTGGTAATCAGCCCCAGCATTTT. This encodes CASTETGTGGGNQPQHF.

This clonotype occurred many times. This chain connects TRBV11-2 to TRBJ2-5; no firm D call. This CDR3 is 15 amino acids long. Per germline, CDR1 SGHAT and CDR2 FQNNGV. The V end was cut by 0 bases, the J end by 2 bases, with 10 bases between. CDR3 protein: CASSLDWDLQETQYF. The CDR3, as DNA: TGTGCCAGCAGCTTAGATTGGGATTTACAAGAGACCCAGTACTTC.

This clonotype was seen a few times. The rearrangement joins TRBV11-1 to TRBJ1-4; the match to TRBD1 covers 9 bases. V lost 5 bases to trimming and J lost 6 bases; unmatched junction nucleotides: 4. The CDR3 runs 14 residues. Germline V lookup: CDR1 SGHAT, CDR2 FQDESV (reference sequence). This chain's CDR3 is CASSAGTGHEKLFF. The CDR3 DNA reads TGTGCCAGCAGCGCCGGGACAGGGCATGAAAAACTGTTTTTT. Full variable domain (remainder filled in from reference TRBV11-1 and TRBJ1-4): EAEVAQSPRYKITEKSQAVAFWCDPISGHATLYWYRQILGQGPELLVQFQDESVVDDSQLPKDRFSAERLKGVDSTLKIQPAELGDSAMYLCASSAGTGHEKLFFGSGTQLSVL.

This clonotype was counted only a few times. The chain combines TRBV24-1 with TRBJ2-2, with D perhaps TRBD1 (5 bases). The CDR3 has 14 amino acids. V lost 9 bases to trimming and J lost 0 bases, with 10 bases between them. Germline V CDR1 and CDR2: KGHDR, SFDVKD. Written as DNA, the CDR3 is TGTGCCACCGGGATGGGGCCGAACACCGGGGAGCTGTTTTTT. It codes for CATGMGPNTGELFF.

This clonotype was counted only a few times. The chain is built from TRBV5-1 and TRBJ1-6, with 9 nucleotides matching TRBD1. V lost 3 bases to trimming and J lost 10 bases; unmatched junction nucleotides: 8. Per the germline V gene, CDR1 is SGHRS and CDR2 is YFSETQ. This CDR3 is built from 15 residues. In DNA form, the CDR3 reads TGCGCCAGCAGCTCCACAGGGGGCCCGGAATCACCCCTCCACTTT. Amino acid sequence: CASSSTGGPESPLHF.

The chain joins TRBV28 to TRBJ1-4; D is possibly TRBD1 (5 bases). This CDR3 region has 15 residues. Germline CDR1 and CDR2: MDHEN and SYDVKM. Trimming pared 3 bases from V and 8 bases from J, leaving 16 bases between. The CDR3 here is CASSFGGGIGEKLFF. The CDR3 DNA sequence: TGTGCCAGCAGTTTTGGTGGGGGTATAGGGGAAAAACTGTTTTTT.

This clonotype was counted ten times or more. The chain recombines TRBV5-1 with TRBJ1-2; D unclear. The V gene lost 0 bases and the J gene lost 4 bases, with 16 bases spanning the gap. CDR3 length equals 16 residues. CDR1 is SGHRS, CDR2 YFSETQ, per germline. The CDR3: CASSLESGPAGYGYTF. The CDR3, as DNA: TGCGCCAGCAGCTTGGAGTCAGGCCCCGCTGGCTATGGCTACACCTTC.